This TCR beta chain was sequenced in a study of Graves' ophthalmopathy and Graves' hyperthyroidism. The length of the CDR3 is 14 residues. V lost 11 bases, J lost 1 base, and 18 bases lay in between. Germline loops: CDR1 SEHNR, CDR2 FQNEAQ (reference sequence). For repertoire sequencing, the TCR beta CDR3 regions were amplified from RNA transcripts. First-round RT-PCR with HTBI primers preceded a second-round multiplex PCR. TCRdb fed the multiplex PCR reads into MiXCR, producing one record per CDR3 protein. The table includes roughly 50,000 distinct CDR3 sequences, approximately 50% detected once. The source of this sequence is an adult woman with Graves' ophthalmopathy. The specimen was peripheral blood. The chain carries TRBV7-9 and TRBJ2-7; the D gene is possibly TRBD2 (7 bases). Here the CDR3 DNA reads TGTGCCTGGAGTGTAGGGGGGGTGTCCTACGAGCAGTACTTC. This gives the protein CAWSVGGVSYEQYF.